This T cell receptor beta chain stems from a study of blood T cell repertoires in COVID-19. Study as a whole: Samples of COVID-19 (acute and convalescent) were obtained from the United States, Italy and Spain.

Patients from Seattle were sampled longitudinally, starting during active infection. The data were produced by immunoSEQ multiplex PCR, yet TCRdb's version contains in-frame clones alone and is incomplete. The sample yields a few hundred thousand clones, around 87% seen once. The V gene's germline CDR1 is SEHNR and CDR2 FQNEAQ (reference sequence). Trimming removed 0 bases at V and 1 base at J, with 6 bases between. The CDR3 extends over 14 amino acids. This rearrangement joins TRBV7-9 to TRBJ2-5; D is unclear. Sample: peripheral blood. This clonotype originated in an older woman with COVID-19, enrolled during active disease. CDR3 sequence: CASSLALVQETQYF. The CDR3, as DNA: TGTGCCAGCAGCTTAGCCCTCGTCCAAGAGACCCAGTACTTC.